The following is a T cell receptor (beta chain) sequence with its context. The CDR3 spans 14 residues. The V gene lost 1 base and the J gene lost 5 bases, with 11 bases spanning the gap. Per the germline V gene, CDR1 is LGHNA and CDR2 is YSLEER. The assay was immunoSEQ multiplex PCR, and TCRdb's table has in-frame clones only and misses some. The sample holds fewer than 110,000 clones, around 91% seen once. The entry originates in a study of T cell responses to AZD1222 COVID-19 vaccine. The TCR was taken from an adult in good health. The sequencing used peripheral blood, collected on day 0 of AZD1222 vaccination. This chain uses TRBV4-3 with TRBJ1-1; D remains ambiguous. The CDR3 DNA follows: TGCGCCAGCAGCCAAGGGGGTGGGGTTACTGAAGCTTTCTTT. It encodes CASSQGGGVTEAFF.